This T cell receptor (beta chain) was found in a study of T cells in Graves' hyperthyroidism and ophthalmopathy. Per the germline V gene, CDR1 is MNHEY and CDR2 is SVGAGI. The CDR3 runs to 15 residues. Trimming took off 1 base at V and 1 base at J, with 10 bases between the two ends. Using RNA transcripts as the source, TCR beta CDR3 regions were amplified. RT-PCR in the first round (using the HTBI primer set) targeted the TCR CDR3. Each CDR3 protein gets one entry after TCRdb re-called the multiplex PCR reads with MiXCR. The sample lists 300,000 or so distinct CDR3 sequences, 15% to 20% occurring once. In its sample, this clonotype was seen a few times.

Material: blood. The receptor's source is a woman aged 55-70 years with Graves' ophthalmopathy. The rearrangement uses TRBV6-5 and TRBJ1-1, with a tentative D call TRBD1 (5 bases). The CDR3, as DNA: TGTGCCAGCAGTTACTTTGGGGGGGGGAACACTGAAGCTTTCTTT. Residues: CASSYFGGGNTEAFF.